The clone carrying this T cell receptor (beta chain) was observed a handful of times. Antigen: not known. This CDR3 contains 14 residues. V was clipped by 5 bases and J by 2 bases; unmatched bases: 5. Germline loops: CDR1 SGHTA, CDR2 FQGNSA. This entry comes from a study of T cells in Graves' hyperthyroidism and ophthalmopathy. General observations from the study: Ophthalmopathy stood apart from stable hyperthyroidism in a 13 V-J model.

TCR beta CDR3 regions were amplified from RNA. The study used the HTBI primer set for a first-round RT-PCR of the TCR CDR3. TCRdb reprocessed the multiplex PCR reads with MiXCR, giving one entry per CDR3 protein. The sample lists roughly 400,000 distinct CDR3 sequences, roughly 25% occurring once. Hyperthyroidism patients were newly diagnosed, had disease duration under 2 months, and were aged 18 to 65 years. The TCR was taken from a man aged 45 to 65 with Graves' hyperthyroidism. Sequences were obtained from blood. The chain carries TRBV7-2 and TRBJ2-5; 7 nucleotides line up with TRBD2. The DNA for the CDR3 is TGTGCCAGCAGCGGATGGACTAGTCAAGAGACCCAGTACTTC. Translating it yields CASSGWTSQETQYF.